Sequencing of this T cell receptor (beta chain) was carried out in a study of cytomegalovirus exposure and HLA in healthy donors. At the level of the study: Sequencing of about 179 million T cells in an earlier analysis found more than 100 million unique TCR beta sequences. Study findings and constraints: Associated with cytomegalovirus, according to the listing, were 164 TCR beta chains. Association with HLA alleles at 0.05 false discovery rate was found for 16,951 TCR beta sequences in a later analysis.

The V gene lost 4 bases and the J gene lost 2 bases, with 12 bases spanning the gap. The length of the CDR3 is 15 residues. Germline V lookup: CDR1 MDHEN, CDR2 SYDVKM. PCR amplification relied on 60 Vbeta primers (plus 13 Jbeta primers). Clones were read by immunoSEQ multiplex PCR, and TCRdb kept only the in-frame ones, dropping some. The data contain about 160,000 clones, less than 85% of them singletons. For this clone: Its target is not known.

This chain uses TRBV28 with TRBJ1-5; D possibly corresponds to TRBD1 (5 bases). The source is a man aged 55 to 70 in good health and CMV-seronegative. What was sequenced was PBMCs. CDR3 in DNA: TGTGCCAGCAGTTCCCCCGGGGGGGGCAATCAGCCCCAGCATTTT. This encodes CASSSPGGGNQPQHF.